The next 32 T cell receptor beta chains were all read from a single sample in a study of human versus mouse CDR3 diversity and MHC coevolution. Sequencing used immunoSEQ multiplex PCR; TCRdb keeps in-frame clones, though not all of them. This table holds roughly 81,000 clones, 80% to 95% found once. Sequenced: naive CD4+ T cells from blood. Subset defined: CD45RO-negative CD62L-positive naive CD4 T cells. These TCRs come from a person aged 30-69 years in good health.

In DNA form, the CDR3 reads TGTGCCAGCTCACCTGATAGACAGATGAACACTGAAGCTTTCTTT. This gives the protein CASSPDRQMNTEAFF. The genes are TRBV18 and TRBJ1-1, with a tentative D call TRBD1 (5 bases). V lost 3 bases and J lost 0, with 11 bases in between. The CDR3 totals 15 residues. The germline V gene has CDR1 KGHSH and CDR2 LQKENI.

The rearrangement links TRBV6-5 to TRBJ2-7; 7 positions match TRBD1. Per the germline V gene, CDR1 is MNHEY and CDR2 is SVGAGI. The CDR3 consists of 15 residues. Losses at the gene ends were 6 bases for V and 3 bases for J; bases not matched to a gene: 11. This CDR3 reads CASRPTGALGYEQYF. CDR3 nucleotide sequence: TGTGCCAGCAGGCCTACAGGGGCACTGGGCTACGAGCAGTACTTC.

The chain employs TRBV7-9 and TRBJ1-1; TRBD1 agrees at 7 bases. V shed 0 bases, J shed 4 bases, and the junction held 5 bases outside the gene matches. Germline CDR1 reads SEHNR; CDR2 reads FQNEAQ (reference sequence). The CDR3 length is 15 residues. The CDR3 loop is CASSLARAGGTEAFF. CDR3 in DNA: TGTGCCAGCAGCTTAGCGAGGGCAGGGGGCACTGAAGCTTTCTTT.

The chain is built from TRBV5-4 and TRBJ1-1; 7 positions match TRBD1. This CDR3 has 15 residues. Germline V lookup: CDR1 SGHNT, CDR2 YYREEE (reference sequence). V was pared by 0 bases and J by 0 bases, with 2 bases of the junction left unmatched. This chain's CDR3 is CASSLAGQVNTEAFF. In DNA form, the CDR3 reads TGTGCCAGCAGCTTGGCCGGACAGGTGAACACTGAAGCTTTCTTT.

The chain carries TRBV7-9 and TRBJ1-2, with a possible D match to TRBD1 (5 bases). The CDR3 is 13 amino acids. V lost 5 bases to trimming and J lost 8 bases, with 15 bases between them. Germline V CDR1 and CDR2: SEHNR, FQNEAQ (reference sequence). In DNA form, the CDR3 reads TGTGCCAGCAGCCCCAACGGGGGGAGGGGCTACACCTTC. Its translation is CASSPNGGRGYTF.

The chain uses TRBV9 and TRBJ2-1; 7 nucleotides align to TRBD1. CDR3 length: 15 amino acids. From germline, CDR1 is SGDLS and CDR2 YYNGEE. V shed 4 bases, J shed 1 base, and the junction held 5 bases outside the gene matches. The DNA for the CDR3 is TGTGCCAGCAGCCCAACAGGGGAGTCCTACAATGAGCAGTTCTTC. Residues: CASSPTGESYNEQFF.

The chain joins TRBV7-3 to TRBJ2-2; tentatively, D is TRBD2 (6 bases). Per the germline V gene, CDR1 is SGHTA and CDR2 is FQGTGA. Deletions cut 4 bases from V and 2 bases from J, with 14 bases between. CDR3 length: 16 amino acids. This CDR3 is CASSYGGTSNTGELFF. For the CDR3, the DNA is TGTGCCAGCAGCTATGGCGGGACCAGTAACACCGGGGAGCTGTTTTTT.

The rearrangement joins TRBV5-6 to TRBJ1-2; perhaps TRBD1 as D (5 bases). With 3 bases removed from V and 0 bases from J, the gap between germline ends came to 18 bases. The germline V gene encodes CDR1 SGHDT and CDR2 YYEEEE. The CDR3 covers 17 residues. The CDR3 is CASSSLDARAANYGYTF. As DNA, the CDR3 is TGTGCCAGCAGCTCGTTAGACGCCAGGGCGGCTAACTATGGCTACACCTTC.

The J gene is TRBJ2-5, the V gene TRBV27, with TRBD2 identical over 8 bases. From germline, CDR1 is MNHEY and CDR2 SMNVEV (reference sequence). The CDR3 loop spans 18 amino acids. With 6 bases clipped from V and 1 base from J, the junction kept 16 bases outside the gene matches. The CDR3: CASSPRAKGLGGQETQYF. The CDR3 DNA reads TGTGCCAGCAGCCCCCGGGCCAAGGGACTAGGCGGCCAAGAGACCCAGTACTTC.

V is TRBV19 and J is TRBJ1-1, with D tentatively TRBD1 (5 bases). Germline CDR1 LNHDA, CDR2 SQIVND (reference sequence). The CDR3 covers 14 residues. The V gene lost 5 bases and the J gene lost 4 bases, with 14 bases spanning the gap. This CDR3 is CASSGQGQSTEAFF. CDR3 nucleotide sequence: TGTGCCAGTAGTGGGCAGGGTCAGTCCACTGAAGCTTTCTTT.

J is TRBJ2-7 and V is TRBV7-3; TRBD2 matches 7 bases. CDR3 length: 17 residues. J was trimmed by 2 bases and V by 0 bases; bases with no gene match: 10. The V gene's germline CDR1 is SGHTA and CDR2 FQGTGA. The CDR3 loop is CASSLTAVIGGTYEQYF. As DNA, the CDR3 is TGTGCCAGCAGCTTAACGGCTGTGATCGGGGGGACCTACGAGCAGTACTTC.

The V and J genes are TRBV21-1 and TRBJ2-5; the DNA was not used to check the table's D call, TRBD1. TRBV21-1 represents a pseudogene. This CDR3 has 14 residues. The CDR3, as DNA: TGTGCCAGCAGCAGGGACATTCCTCAAGAGACCCAGTACTTC. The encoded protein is CASSRDIPQETQYF.

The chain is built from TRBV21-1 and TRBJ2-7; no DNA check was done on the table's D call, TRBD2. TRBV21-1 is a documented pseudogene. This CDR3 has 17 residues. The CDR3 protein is CASSKDSGGQGAYEQYF. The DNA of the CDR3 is TGTGCCAGCAGCAAAGACTCCGGGGGGCAGGGAGCCTACGAGCAGTACTTC.

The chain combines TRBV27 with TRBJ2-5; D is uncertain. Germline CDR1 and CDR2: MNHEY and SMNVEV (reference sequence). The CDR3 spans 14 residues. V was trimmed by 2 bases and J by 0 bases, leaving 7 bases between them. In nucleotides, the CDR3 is TGTGCCAGCAGTTTAGCGATGGACCAAGAGACCCAGTACTTC. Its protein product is CASSLAMDQETQYF.

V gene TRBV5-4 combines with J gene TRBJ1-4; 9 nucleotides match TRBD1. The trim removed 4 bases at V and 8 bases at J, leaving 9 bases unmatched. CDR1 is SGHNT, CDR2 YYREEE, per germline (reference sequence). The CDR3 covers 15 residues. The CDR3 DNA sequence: TGTGCCAGCAGCGATCCACAGGGGGCGCAAGAAAAACTGTTTTTT. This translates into CASSDPQGAQEKLFF.

In nucleotides, the CDR3 is TGTGCCAGCAGTTTCCTTGATTCGGACAGGGTCGAGCAGTACTTC. Its protein product is CASSFLDSDRVEQYF. This chain connects TRBV6-5 to TRBJ2-7; 8 bases match TRBD1. The CDR3 has 15 amino acids. After removal of 4 bases from V and 6 bases from J, the junction contained 11 bases not matched to a gene. CDR1 and CDR2 (germline): MNHEY, SVGAGI.

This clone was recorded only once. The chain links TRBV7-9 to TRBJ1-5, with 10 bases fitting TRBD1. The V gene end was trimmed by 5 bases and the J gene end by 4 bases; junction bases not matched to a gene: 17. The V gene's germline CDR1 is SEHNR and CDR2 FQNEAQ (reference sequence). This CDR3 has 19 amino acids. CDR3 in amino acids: CASSQGGPGQGTGNQPQHF. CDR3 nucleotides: TGTGCCAGCAGCCAGGGGGGCCCGGGACAGGGGACCGGAAATCAGCCCCAGCATTTT.

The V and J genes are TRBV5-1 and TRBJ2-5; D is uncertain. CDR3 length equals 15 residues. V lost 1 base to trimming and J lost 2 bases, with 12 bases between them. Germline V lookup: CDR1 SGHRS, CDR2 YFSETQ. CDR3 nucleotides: TGCGCCAGCAGCTTGACTGGGCCATCACAAGAGACCCAGTACTTC. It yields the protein CASSLTGPSQETQYF.

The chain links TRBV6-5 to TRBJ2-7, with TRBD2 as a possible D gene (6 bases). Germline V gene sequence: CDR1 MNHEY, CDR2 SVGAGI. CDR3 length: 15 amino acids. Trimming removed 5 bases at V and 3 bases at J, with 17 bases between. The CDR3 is CASSAPGDGNYEQYF. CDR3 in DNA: TGTGCCAGCAGTGCTCCGGGGGACGGAAACTACGAGCAGTACTTC.

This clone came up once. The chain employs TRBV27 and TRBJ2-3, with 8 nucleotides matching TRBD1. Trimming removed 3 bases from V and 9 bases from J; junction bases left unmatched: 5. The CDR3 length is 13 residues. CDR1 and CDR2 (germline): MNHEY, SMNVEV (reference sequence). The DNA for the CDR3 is TGTGCCAGCAGTTTTGGTTGGACAGGGACGCAGTATTTT. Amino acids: CASSFGWTGTQYF.

CDR3 region: CASSLIRTEAFF. The CDR3 DNA sequence: TGTGCCAGCAGCTTAATTCGCACTGAAGCTTTCTTT. The chain is built from TRBV7-2 and TRBJ1-1; D is ambiguous. In germline, CDR1 is SGHTA, CDR2 FQGNSA. The CDR3 extends over 12 amino acids. The V end was cut by 2 bases, the J end by 4 bases, with 5 bases between.

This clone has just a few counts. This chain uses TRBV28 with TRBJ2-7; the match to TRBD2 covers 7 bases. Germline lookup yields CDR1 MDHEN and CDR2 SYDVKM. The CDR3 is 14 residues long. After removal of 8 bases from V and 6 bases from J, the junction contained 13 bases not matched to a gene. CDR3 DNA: TGTGCCAGCCGTTCCTCGGGGGGTATGGGCGAGCAGTACTTC. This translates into CASRSSGGMGEQYF.

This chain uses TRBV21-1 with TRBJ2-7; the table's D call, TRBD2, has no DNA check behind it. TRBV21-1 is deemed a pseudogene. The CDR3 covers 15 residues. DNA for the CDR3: TGTGCCAGCAGCAACCAGCGGGGGGACTCCTACGAGCAGTACTTC. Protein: CASSNQRGDSYEQYF.

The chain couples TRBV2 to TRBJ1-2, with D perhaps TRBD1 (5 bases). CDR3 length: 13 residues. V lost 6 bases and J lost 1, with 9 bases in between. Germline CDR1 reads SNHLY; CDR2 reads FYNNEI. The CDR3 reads CASRRDGNYGYTF. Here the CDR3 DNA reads TGTGCCAGCAGGCGGGACGGTAACTATGGCTACACCTTC.

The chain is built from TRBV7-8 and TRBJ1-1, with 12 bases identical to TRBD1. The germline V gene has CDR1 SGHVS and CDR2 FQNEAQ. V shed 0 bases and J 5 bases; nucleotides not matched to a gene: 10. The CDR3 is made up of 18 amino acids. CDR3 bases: TGTGCCAGCAGCTTAGCCTGGAGGGACAGGGGGCGCGTGACTGAAGCTTTCTTT. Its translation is CASSLAWRDRGRVTEAFF.

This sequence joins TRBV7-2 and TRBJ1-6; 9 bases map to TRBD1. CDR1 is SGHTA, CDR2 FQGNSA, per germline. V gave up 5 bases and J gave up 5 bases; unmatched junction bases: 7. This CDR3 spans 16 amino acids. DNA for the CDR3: TGTGCCAGCAGCCTCTACGGACAGGGGAATAATTCACCCCTCCACTTT. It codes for CASSLYGQGNNSPLHF.

DNA of the CDR3: TGTGCCAGCAGTCAAGAGGGACAGGGGGGAATCAATCAGCCCCAGCATTTT. Its protein is CASSQEGQGGINQPQHF. The chain recombines TRBV6-1 with TRBJ1-5; 11 bases align to TRBD1. This CDR3 region has 17 residues. Germline lookup yields CDR1 MNHNS and CDR2 SASEGT. Trimming took 5 bases from V and 3 from J; bases not matched to a gene: 9.

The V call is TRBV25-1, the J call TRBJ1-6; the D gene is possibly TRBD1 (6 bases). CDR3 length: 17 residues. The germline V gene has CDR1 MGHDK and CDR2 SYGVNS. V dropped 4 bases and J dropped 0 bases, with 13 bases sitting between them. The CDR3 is CASSAGTSSSYNSPLHF. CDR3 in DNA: TGTGCCAGCAGTGCCGGGACATCTAGCTCCTATAATTCACCCCTCCACTTT.

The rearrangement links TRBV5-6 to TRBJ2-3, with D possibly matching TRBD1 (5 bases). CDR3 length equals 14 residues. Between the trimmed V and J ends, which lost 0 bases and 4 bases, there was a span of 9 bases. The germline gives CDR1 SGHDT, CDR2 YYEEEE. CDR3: CASSLGVGPDTQYF. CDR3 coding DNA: TGTGCCAGCAGCTTGGGGGTGGGGCCAGATACGCAGTATTTT.

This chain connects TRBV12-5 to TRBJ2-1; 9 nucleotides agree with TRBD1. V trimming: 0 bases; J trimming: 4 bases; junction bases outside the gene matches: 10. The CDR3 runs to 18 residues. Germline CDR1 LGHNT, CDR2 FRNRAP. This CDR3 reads CASGLVGTGPNPYNEQFF. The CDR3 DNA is TGTGCTAGTGGTTTGGTAGGGACAGGGCCGAACCCTTACAATGAGCAGTTCTTC.

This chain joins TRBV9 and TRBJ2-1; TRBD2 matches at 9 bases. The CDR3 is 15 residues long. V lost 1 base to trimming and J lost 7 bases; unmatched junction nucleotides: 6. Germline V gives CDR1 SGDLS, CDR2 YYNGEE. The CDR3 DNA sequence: TGTGCCAGCAGCGTATGGGGTAGCGGGAGAAATGAGCAGTTCTTC. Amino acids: CASSVWGSGRNEQFF.

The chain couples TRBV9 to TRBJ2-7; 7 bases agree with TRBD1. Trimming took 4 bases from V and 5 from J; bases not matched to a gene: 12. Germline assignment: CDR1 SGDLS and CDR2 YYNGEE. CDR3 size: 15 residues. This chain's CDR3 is CASSSRQGREDEQYF. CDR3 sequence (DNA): TGTGCCAGCAGCTCGAGACAGGGTAGAGAGGACGAGCAGTACTTC.